This TCR beta chain was identified during a study of control samples from healthy donors and cancer patients. The V gene's germline CDR1 is SGHTA and CDR2 FQGNSA. This CDR3 has 14 residues. Trimming took 5 bases from V and 5 from J, leaving 15 bases between them. Measured with immunoSEQ multiplex PCR; TCRdb has only the in-frame clones, and not every one. The data show roughly 120,000 clones, over 85% seen once. Input material: blood. The receptor's source is a man under 40 in good health. The J gene is TRBJ1-1, the V gene TRBV7-2, with a weak D call TRBD1 (6 bases). The DNA of the CDR3 is TGTGCCAGCAGCCCAAACCTTAGGGGGACTGAAGCTTTCTTT. Amino acid sequence: CASSPNLRGTEAFF.